The rows below give T cell receptor beta chains drawn from one sample of a study of T cells in Graves' hyperthyroidism and ophthalmopathy. TCRdb redid the calling of the multiplex PCR reads with MiXCR, one entry per CDR3 protein. The sample consists of about 350,000 distinct CDR3 sequences, approximately 14% of them appearing once. Material for sequencing was blood. The origin of the receptors is a woman in her 30s with Graves' hyperthyroidism. The CDR3 runs from the conserved cysteine through the conserved F or W. D genes are given only for firm matches. The size entry is marked missing in some rows and otherwise reads once, few, many or a size class.

d_gene,abundance,v_gene,j_gene,CDR3aa,CDR3nt
TRBD2,few,TRBV5-6,TRBJ2-3,CASSSPGSSGEDTQYF,TGTGCCAGCAGTTCGCCGGGCTCTAGCGGCGAAGATACGCAGTATTTT
TRBD1,many,TRBV12-3/TRBV12-4,TRBJ2-1,CASRPGQNLNEQFF,TGTGCCAGCAGACCGGGACAGAACCTCAATGAGCAGTTCTTC
NA,many,TRBV20-1,TRBJ2-7,CSADRQQGYEQYF,TGCAGTGCTGATCGACAACAGGGCTACGAGCAGTACTTC
TRBD1,NA,TRBV18,TRBJ1-5,CASSPGQLNQPQHF,TGTGCCAGCTCACCGGGACAGCTCAATCAGCCCCAGCATTTT
TRBD2,NA,TRBV28,TRBJ2-4,CASAWEGILAKNIQYF,TGTGCCAGCGCTTGGGAGGGGATTCTAGCCAAAAACATTCAGTACTTC
NA,few,TRBV30,TRBJ2-2,CAWTRRTGELFF,TGTGCCTGGACTAGGAGAACCGGGGAGCTGTTTTTT
NA,NA,TRBV7-9,TRBJ2-7,CASSLEIVGAYEQYF,TGTGCCAGCAGCTTAGAAATCGTAGGGGCCTACGAGCAGTACTTC
TRBD1,many,TRBV28,TRBJ1-2,CASSLRPRGWSGPTTGLDGYTF,TGTGCCAGCAGTTTGAGACCTCGAGGATGGTCGGGGCCAACGACAGGGTTAGATGGCTACACCTTC
NA,many,TRBV2,TRBJ2-1,CASSGRGSSYNEQFF,TGTGCCAGCAGTGGACGGGGGAGCTCCTACAATGAGCAGTTCTTC
TRBD1,NA,TRBV20-1,TRBJ2-4,CSAGGQGSSLGVQYF,TGCAGTGCTGGAGGACAGGGCTCGAGCCTGGGGGTTCAGTACTTC
TRBD2,few,TRBV5-5,TRBJ2-5,CASSAPGLAGVETQYF,TGTGCCAGCAGCGCCCCGGGACTAGCGGGAGTTGAGACCCAGTACTTC
NA,many,TRBV6-1,TRBJ1-5,CASTPAEVWSNQPQHF,TGTGCCAGCACCCCGGCGGAAGTTTGGAGCAATCAGCCCCAGCATTTT
TRBD1,few,TRBV20-1,TRBJ1-2,CSATTGEAYGYTF,TGCAGTGCCACGACAGGGGAGGCCTATGGCTACACCTTC
TRBD1,many,TRBV7-9,TRBJ2-7,CASSLAGTGGFPYEQYF,TGTGCCAGCAGCTTAGCTGGGACAGGGGGCTTTCCCTACGAGCAGTACTTC
TRBD1,few,TRBV19,TRBJ2-5,CASSIRQGRETQYF,TGTGCCAGTAGTATCCGACAGGGGCGAGAGACCCAGTACTTC
TRBD2,many,TRBV29-1,TRBJ2-5,CSTRTSGSWETQYF,TGCAGCACCCGGACTAGCGGGAGTTGGGAGACCCAGTACTTC
TRBD1,many,TRBV3-1,TRBJ1-3,CASSLSTGVSGNTIYF,TGTGCCAGCAGCCTATCTACAGGGGTCTCTGGAAACACCATATATTTT
NA,few,TRBV2,TRBJ1-5,CASSSPGGFQPQHF,TGTGCCAGCAGTTCTCCAGGAGGGTTTCAGCCCCAGCATTTT